This T cell receptor beta chain was recovered during a study of regulatory T cells in long-lasting Graves disease. Time point meaning: newly diagnosed GD, antithyroid drugs for less than 3 months. Extracted RNA from PBMCs served as the source of the TCR library. This CDR3 spans 13 amino acids. Germline V gives CDR1 SGHRS, CDR2 YFSETQ. The V end was cut by 4 bases, the J end by 0 bases, with 5 bases between. Findings and limits, study-wide: Gene preferences differed: TRBV28, TRBJ1-2, TRBJ2-5 in persistent cases.

Construction of the TCR beta libraries employed iRepertoire HTBI primers in conjunction with Arm-PCR of CDR3 regions. In TCRdb, the multiplex PCR reads were re-called with MiXCR into one record per CDR3 protein. The sample has more than 350,000 distinct CDR3 sequences; under 15% are singletons. This clonotype was observed many times. Its antigen is unidentified. These records were also assigned to another study, of T cells in Graves' hyperthyroidism and ophthalmopathy. That investigation notes: Patients were excluded for uncontrolled infection, other autoimmune disease, pregnancy or lactation.

The receptor was derived from a woman aged 30 to 39 with Graves disease. The chain joins TRBV5-1 to TRBJ2-1; D unclear. The sequencing used peripheral blood mononuclear cells (PBMCs), collected at new diagnosis, from a patient treated with antithyroid drugs. CDR3 residues: CASSTVSYNEQFF. In DNA, the CDR3 is TGCGCCAGCAGCACAGTCTCCTACAATGAGCAGTTCTTC.